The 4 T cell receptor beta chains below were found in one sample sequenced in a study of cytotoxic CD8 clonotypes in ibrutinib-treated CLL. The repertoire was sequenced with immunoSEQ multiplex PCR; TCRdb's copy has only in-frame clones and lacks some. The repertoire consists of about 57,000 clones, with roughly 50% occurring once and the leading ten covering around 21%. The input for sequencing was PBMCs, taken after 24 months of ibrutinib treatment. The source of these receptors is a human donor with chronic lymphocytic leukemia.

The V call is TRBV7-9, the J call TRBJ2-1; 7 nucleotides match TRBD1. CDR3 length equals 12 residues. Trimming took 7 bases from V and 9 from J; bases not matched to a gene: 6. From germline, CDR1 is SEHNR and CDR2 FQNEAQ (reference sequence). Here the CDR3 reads CASKQGYSEQFF. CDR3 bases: TGTGCCAGCAAACAGGGGTATAGTGAGCAGTTCTTC.

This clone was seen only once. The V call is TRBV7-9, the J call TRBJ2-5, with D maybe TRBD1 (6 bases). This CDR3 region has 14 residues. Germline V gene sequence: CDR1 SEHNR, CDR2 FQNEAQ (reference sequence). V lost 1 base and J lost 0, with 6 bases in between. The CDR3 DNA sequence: TGTGCCAGCAGCTTAGGGACAGACCAAGAGACCCAGTACTTC. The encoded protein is CASSLGTDQETQYF.

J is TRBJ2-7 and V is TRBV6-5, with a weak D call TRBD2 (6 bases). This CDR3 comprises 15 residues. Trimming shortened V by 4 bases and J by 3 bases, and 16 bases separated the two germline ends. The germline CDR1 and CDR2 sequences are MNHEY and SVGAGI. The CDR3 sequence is CASSSSGGSGYEQYF. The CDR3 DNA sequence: TGTGCCAGCAGTTCATCCGGGGGTTCGGGCTACGAGCAGTACTTC.

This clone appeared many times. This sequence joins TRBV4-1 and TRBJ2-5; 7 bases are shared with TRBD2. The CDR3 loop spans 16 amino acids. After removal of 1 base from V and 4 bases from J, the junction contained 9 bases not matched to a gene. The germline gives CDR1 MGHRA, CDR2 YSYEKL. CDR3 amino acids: CASSQVLPGGVETQYF. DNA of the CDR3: TGCGCCAGCAGCCAAGTCCTCCCGGGGGGAGTAGAGACCCAGTACTTC.